The T cell receptor (beta chain) described here comes from a study of a mutant IDH1 vaccine in newly diagnosed glioma. The sample's time point: baseline, week 1 (first vaccination visit). Noted treatment: pre-vaccination baseline after standard-of-care therapy. The CDR3 spans 11 residues. Germline V gives CDR1 SNHLY, CDR2 FYNNEI. Trimming left V 2 bases short and J 6 bases short, with 3 bases between. Clones were read by immunoSEQ multiplex PCR, and TCRdb kept only the in-frame ones, dropping some. The sample includes approximately 92,000 clones, about four fifths of them seen just once. The gene calls are TRBV2 and TRBJ2-3; D unclear. The sample in question was PBMCs, obtained from a glioma patient treated with radiotherapy, temozolomide or both. The sequence came from a man aged 35-49 years with glioma. This chain's CDR3 is CASSEHDTQYF. For the CDR3, the DNA is TGTGCCAGCAGTGAACACGATACGCAGTATTTT.